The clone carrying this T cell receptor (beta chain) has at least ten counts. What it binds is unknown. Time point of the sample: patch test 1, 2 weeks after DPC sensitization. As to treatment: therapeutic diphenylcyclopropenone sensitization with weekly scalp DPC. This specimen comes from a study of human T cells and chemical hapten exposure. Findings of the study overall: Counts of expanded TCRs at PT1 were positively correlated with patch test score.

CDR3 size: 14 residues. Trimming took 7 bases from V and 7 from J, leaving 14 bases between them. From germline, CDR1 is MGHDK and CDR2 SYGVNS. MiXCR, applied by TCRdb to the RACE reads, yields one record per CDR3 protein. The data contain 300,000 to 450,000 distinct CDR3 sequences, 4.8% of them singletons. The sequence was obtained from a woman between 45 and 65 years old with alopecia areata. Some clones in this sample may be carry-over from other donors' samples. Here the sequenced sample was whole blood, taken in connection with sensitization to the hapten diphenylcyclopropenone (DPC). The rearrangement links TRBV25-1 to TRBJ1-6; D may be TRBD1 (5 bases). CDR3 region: CASTSGTWNSPLHF. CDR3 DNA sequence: TGTGCCAGCACTTCCGGGACGTGGAATTCACCCCTCCACTTT.